Listed below are T cell receptor beta chains from one sample, sequenced in a study of regulatory T cells in long-lasting Graves disease. In TCRdb, the multiplex PCR reads were re-called with MiXCR into one record per CDR3 protein. The sample has 300,000 or so distinct CDR3 sequences, roughly a fifth seen once. Sequences were derived from peripheral blood mononuclear cells (PBMCs), sampled when the disease was refractory, from a patient treated with antithyroid drugs. The receptors were sampled from a female donor with Graves disease. Both conserved end residues are trimmed from each CDR3. D genes are given only for firm matches.

D gene,J gene,V gene,CDR3 protein
TRBD1,TRBJ1-5,TRBV30,AWSGTGGPQPQH
NA,TRBJ1-1,TRBV7-6,ASSLTQRNTEAF
TRBD1,TRBJ1-2,TRBV20-1,SARETGRANGYT
NA,TRBJ2-7,TRBV6-1,ASSEPSLLEQY
TRBD1,TRBJ2-1,TRBV27,ASSLGQGSDEQF
NA,TRBJ2-2,TRBV19,ASSIDRAGSGELF
NA,TRBJ2-2,TRBV13,ASSLVMGTSANTGELF
NA,TRBJ1-6,TRBV25-1,ASSLGGPVAGSSPLH
NA,TRBJ1-6,TRBV28,ASSRVINSPLH
NA,TRBJ1-5,TRBV5-1,ASSLANQDQPQH
NA,TRBJ1-4,TRBV30,AWQGTTNEKLF
NA,TRBJ1-5,TRBV28,ASRRAETGNQPQH
TRBD1,TRBJ2-2,TRBV6-1,ASRRNLQGYRELF
TRBD1,TRBJ2-5,TRBV30,AWSSGTGARQETQY
TRBD1,TRBJ2-4,TRBV11-2,ASSLTGQWVQY
NA,TRBJ1-1,TRBV12-3/TRBV12-4,ASSFRTAQAF
TRBD1,TRBJ2-5,TRBV20-1,SARPGQGVETQY
NA,TRBJ2-5,TRBV7-6,ASSASFGHQETQY
NA,TRBJ2-2,TRBV7-6,ASSQSAGPTTGELF
TRBD1,TRBJ2-7,TRBV20-1,SARVVGTGLSSSYEQY
TRBD2,TRBJ2-5,TRBV13,ASSWSGSGQETQY
NA,TRBJ1-1,TRBV27,ASRQAEGTEAF
TRBD1,TRBJ1-5,TRBV12-3/TRBV12-4,ASILTGYSNQPQH
TRBD1,TRBJ2-4,TRBV6-2/TRBV6-3,ASTKSTGGWGQNIQY
NA,TRBJ1-5,TRBV28,ASSLYSTNQPQH
NA,TRBJ1-4,TRBV15,ATSRGQATNEKLF
NA,TRBJ2-2,TRBV6-2/TRBV6-3,ASTDRIANTGELF
NA,TRBJ2-7,TRBV6-1,ASRGQTYEQY
TRBD1,TRBJ1-6,TRBV7-3,ASSAQGRSPLH
TRBD1,TRBJ1-5,TRBV2,ASRPRWTQGSLLNQPQH
TRBD1,TRBJ1-5,TRBV19,ASRGQGGNQPQH
NA,TRBJ2-2,TRBV18,ASTGLGGVGELF
NA,TRBJ2-6,TRBV6-2/TRBV6-3,ASSYETGTGANVLT
NA,TRBJ2-6,TRBV5-1,ASTPSLATGANVLT
NA,TRBJ1-1,TRBV10-1,ASSVRGGEAF
NA,TRBJ2-2,TRBV11-2,ASSRRPRDPGELF
TRBD1,TRBJ2-1,TRBV12-3/TRBV12-4,ASSFGGTGGVNEQF
NA,TRBJ1-1,TRBV6-1,ASSVSLRDGRMNTEAF
NA,TRBJ2-6,TRBV12-5,ASGRSGANVLT
NA,TRBJ2-6,TRBV2,ASSEEPGVSSGANVLT
TRBD2,TRBJ2-7,TRBV29-1,SVRRLAGVPYEQY
TRBD1,TRBJ1-1,TRBV10-3,AISMARDRSPGSTEAF
NA,TRBJ1-2,TRBV7-9,ASSFSRGEKNGYT
NA,TRBJ1-6,TRBV27,ASSLGSIPRSPLH
TRBD2,TRBJ2-7,TRBV19,ASSITRRGRADGSSEQY